This is a list of T cell receptor beta chains from one sample in a study of CD8 T cells in acute hepatitis C reinfection. Sequenced by immunoSEQ multiplex PCR; TCRdb stores in-frame clones only, minus some. The table has 30,000 to 40,000 clones, around nine tenths seen once. Sequencing was carried out using naive CD8+ T cells from PBMCs. The source of these receptors is a man aged 25-45 years with chronic hepatitis C. Each CDR3 is given with its conserved first and last residue. A D gene is named only where the DNA matches it firmly. Not all rows give a size; the values are once, few, many and, for expanded clones, a class.

>once|-|12|TRBJ2-1|TRBV5-4
CASSFGYNEQFF
TGTGCCAGCAGCTTCGGTTACAATGAGCAGTTCTTC
>once|-|10|TRBJ2-5|TRBV7-9
CASSEETQYF
TGTGCCAGCAGCGAAGAGACCCAGTACTTC
>once|-|14|TRBJ2-7|TRBV5-8
CASSLDGDTYEQYF
TGTGCCAGCAGCTTGGACGGCGACACCTACGAGCAGTACTTC
>few|-|14|TRBJ1-1|TRBV10-3
CAISESSENTEAFF
TGTGCCATCAGTGAGTCGAGTGAGAACACTGAAGCTTTCTTT
>-|-|14|TRBJ1-1|TRBV9
CASSVLQGDTEAFF
TGTGCCAGCAGCGTGTTACAGGGAGATACTGAAGCTTTCTTT
>-|TRBD1|15|TRBJ1-1|TRBV11-2
CASSKHQGAKTEAFF
TGTGCCAGCAGCAAGCACCAGGGGGCTAAGACTGAAGCTTTCTTT
>-|-|15|TRBJ1-4|TRBV7-6
CASSARQVSNEKLFF
TGTGCCAGCAGCGCGCGACAGGTCTCTAATGAAAAACTGTTTTTT
>-|TRBD1|14|TRBJ1-1|TRBV27
CASTNTGGGTEAFF
TGTGCCAGCACTAATACAGGGGGCGGAACTGAAGCTTTCTTT
>once|-|15|TRBJ1-1|TRBV5-6
CASSRHIGLDTEAFF
TGTGCCAGCAGCCGGCATATAGGGCTTGACACTGAAGCTTTCTTT
>-|TRBD1|12|TRBJ2-7|TRBV19
CASGQGSYEQYF
TGTGCCAGCGGACAGGGATCCTACGAGCAGTACTTC
>-|-|13|TRBJ1-3|TRBV6-1
CASSEAPGDTIYF
TGTGCCAGCAGTGAAGCGCCCGGAGACACCATATATTTT
>-|-|13|TRBJ2-1|TRBV29-1
CSVAGREYNEQFF
TGCAGCGTTGCCGGGAGAGAGTACAATGAGCAGTTCTTC
>-|-|17|TRBJ2-2|TRBV7-8
CASSPNLRGRNTGELFF
TGTGCCAGCAGCCCGAACCTAAGGGGGAGGAATACCGGGGAGCTGTTTTTT
>-|-|13|TRBJ2-3|TRBV13
CASSETSTDTQYF
TGTGCCAGCAGCGAAACTAGCACAGATACGCAGTATTTT
>-|TRBD2|12|TRBJ2-1|TRBV19
CASSIASGEQFF
TGTGCCAGTAGTATAGCTAGCGGAGAGCAGTTCTTC
>-|TRBD2|13|TRBJ2-7|TRBV11-2
CASSSAPRGEQYF
TGTGCCAGCAGCTCCGCCCCGCGGGGGGAGCAGTACTTC
>once|TRBD1|16|TRBJ1-1|TRBV7-9
CASRPGQGSGRTDAFF
TGTGCCAGCAGACCAGGACAGGGTTCGGGGCGCACGGACGCTTTCTTT
>once|TRBD1|14|TRBJ1-1|TRBV6-5
CASSPTGGSAEAFF
TGTGCCAGCAGCCCAACAGGGGGCAGCGCTGAAGCTTTCTTT
>-|-|14|TRBJ1-1|TRBV11-2
CASSRDTLNTEAFF
TGTGCCAGCAGTCGGGACACGCTGAACACTGAAGCTTTCTTT
>-|TRBD2|17|TRBJ2-3|TRBV5-6
CASSLSVWGGSTDTQYF
TGTGCCAGCAGCTTATCCGTCTGGGGGGGTAGCACAGATACGCAGTATTTT
>-|-|13|TRBJ2-1|TRBV7-3
CASSSPGYNEQFF
TGTGCCAGCAGCTCCCCAGGCTACAATGAGCAGTTCTTC
>-|-|13|TRBJ1-1|TRBV7-8
CASRTGWGSEAFF
TGTGCCAGCAGAACCGGGTGGGGGTCTGAAGCTTTCTTT
>-|TRBD1|14|TRBJ1-2|TRBV27
CASSSRQGNYGYTF
TGTGCCAGCAGTTCCAGACAGGGGAACTATGGCTACACCTTC
>-|-|16|TRBJ2-2|TRBV4-2
CASSQAWGTNTGELFF
TGTGCCAGCAGCCAAGCTTGGGGTACGAACACCGGGGAGCTGTTTTTT
>-|-|14|TRBJ2-6|TRBV5-6
CASSSSSGANVLTF
TGTGCCAGCAGCTCGAGTTCTGGGGCCAACGTCCTGACTTTC
>-|TRBD2|14|TRBJ2-5|TRBV25-1
CASSAGLAGETQYF
TGTGCCAGCAGTGCGGGACTAGCGGGCGAGACCCAGTACTTC
>-|TRBD2|14|TRBJ2-1|TRBV19
CASTQTSINNEQFF
TGTGCCAGTACCCAGACTAGCATCAACAATGAGCAGTTCTTC
>-|TRBD2|16|TRBJ2-3|TRBV15
CATSREGSGSSYTQYF
TGTGCCACCAGCAGAGAGGGAAGCGGGAGCTCATATACGCAGTATTTT
>-|TRBD2|15|TRBJ2-7|TRBV23-1
CASSQSAGGGIEQYF
TGCGCCAGCAGTCAATCTGCGGGGGGCGGGATCGAGCAGTACTTC
>-|-|12|TRBJ2-2|TRBV7-2
CASSKETGELFF
TGTGCCAGCAGCAAAGAGACCGGGGAGCTGTTTTTT
>-|TRBD2|15|TRBJ2-1|TRBV6-1
CASKGREGVYNEQFF
TGTGCCAGCAAGGGACGGGAGGGCGTATACAATGAGCAGTTCTTC
>-|-|14|TRBJ1-5|TRBV6-5
CASSLAPSNQPQHF
TGTGCCAGCAGCCTCGCCCCTAGCAATCAGCCCCAGCATTTT
>-|TRBD2|14|TRBJ2-5|TRBV11-2
CASILGRGGETQYF
TGTGCCAGCATCTTAGGGCGGGGAGGGGAGACCCAGTACTTC